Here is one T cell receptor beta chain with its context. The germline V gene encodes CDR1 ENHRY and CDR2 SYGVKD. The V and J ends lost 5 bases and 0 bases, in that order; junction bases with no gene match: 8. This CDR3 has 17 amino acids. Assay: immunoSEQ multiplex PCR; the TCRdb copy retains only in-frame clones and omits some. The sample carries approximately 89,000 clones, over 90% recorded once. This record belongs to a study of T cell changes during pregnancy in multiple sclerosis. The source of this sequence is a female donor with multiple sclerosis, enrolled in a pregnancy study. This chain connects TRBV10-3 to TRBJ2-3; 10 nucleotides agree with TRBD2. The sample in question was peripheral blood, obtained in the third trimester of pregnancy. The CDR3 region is CAISRATSGKSTDTQYF. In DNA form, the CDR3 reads TGTGCCATCAGTAGAGCCACTAGCGGGAAGAGCACAGATACGCAGTATTTT.